This T cell receptor (beta chain) was sequenced during a study of shared clonotypes between healthy human individuals. Overall study results and limits: A generally larger estimated richness was seen in naive subsets than in memory subsets. Blood alone was sampled, and tissue repertoires likely differ.

Participating donors were healthy, HIV-negative adults free of recent acute infections or vaccinations. This CDR3 has 15 amino acids. Between the trimmed V and J ends, which lost 1 base and 0 bases, there was a span of 10 bases. Germline V gene sequence: CDR1 SGHTA, CDR2 FQGNSA. Assay execution proceeded at the deep level. Assay used: immunoSEQ multiplex PCR; TCRdb lists only in-frame clones, some missing. The table includes roughly 1,500,000 clones, around 98% detected once. Turning to this clone: The antigen remains unidentified.

The TCR originated in a man under 40 in good health. Sequencing input: naive CD4+ T cells sorted from blood. As for subset: CD45RA+ positively selected. The chain employs TRBV7-2 and TRBJ2-7, with a possible D match to TRBD1 (5 bases). CDR3 bases: TGTGCCAGCAGCTTAGGACAGTACCTCTCCTACGAGCAGTACTTC. This codes for CASSLGQYLSYEQYF.